The clone carrying this TCR beta chain was seen more than once but under ten times. Its cognate antigen is unknown. The sample is drawn from a study of response to subunit inactivated influenza vaccine. Regarding the study as a whole: The authors suggested that few new T cells are recruited per seasonal influenza vaccination.

MiXCR was run by TCRdb on the RT-PCR reads, yielding one entry per CDR3 protein. The sample has approximately 730,000 distinct CDR3 sequences, approximately 15% seen once. From germline, CDR1 is MNHNY and CDR2 SVGAGI (reference sequence). Trimming pared 0 bases from V and 6 bases from J, leaving 9 bases between. This CDR3 spans 13 amino acids. Sample: PBMCs from blood, taken roughly 2 weeks before vaccination. The source is a man aged 50 to 60 who received an inactivated influenza vaccine. The chain recombines TRBV6-6 with TRBJ2-7; D not certain. CDR3 DNA sequence: TGTGCCAGCAGTTACTCGAAGTCGGCCGAGCAGTACTTC. Translation: CASSYSKSAEQYF.